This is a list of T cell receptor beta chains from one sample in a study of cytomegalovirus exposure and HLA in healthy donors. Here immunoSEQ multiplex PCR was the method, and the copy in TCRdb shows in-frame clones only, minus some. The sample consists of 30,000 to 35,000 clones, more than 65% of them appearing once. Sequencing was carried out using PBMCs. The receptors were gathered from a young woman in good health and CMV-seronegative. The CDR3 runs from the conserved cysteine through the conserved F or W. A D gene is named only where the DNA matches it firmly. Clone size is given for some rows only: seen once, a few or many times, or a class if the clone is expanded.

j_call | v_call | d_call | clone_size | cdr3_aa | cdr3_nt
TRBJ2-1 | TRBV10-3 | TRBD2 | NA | CAIKLGPGGGNEQFF | TGTGCCATCAAATTAGGTCCGGGAGGAGGCAATGAGCAGTTCTTC
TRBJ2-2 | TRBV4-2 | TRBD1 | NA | CASSQDGGQGATNTGELFF | TGTGCCAGCAGCCAAGATGGCGGGCAGGGGGCAACGAACACCGGGGAGCTGTTTTTT
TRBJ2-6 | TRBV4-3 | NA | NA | CASSQDSSGSGANVLTF | TGCGCCAGCAGCCAAGATTCTTCGGGCTCTGGGGCCAACGTCCTGACTTTC
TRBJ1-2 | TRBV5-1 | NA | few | CASSSTELYGYTF | TGCGCCAGCAGCTCGACAGAGCTATATGGCTACACCTTC
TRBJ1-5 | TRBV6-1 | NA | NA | CASSEAGGAGSQPQNF | TGTGCCAGCAGTGAAGCCGGGGGGGCAGGGAGTCAGCCCCAGAATTTT
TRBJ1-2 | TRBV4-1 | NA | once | CASSQGGLGQSDYGYTF | TGCGCCAGCAGCCAAGGTGGTCTAGGACAGTCGGACTATGGCTACACCTTC
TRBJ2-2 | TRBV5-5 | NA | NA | CASSFFGDGELFF | TGTGCCAGCAGCTTTTTCGGGGACGGGGAGCTGTTTTTT
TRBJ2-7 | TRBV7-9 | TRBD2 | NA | CASSPRGAGIDTYEQYF | TGTGCCAGCAGCCCGCGGGGGGCGGGCATAGATACCTACGAGCAGTACTTC
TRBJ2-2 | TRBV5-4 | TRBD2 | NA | CASSLVGGRAGAGELFF | TGTGCCAGCAGCTTGGTCGGCGGGAGGGCCGGGGCCGGGGAGCTGTTTTTT
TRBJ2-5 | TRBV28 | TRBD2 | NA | CASTPPEVAGGWETQYF | TGTGCCAGCACTCCCCCGGAGGTAGCGGGAGGGTGGGAGACCCAGTACTTC